This T cell receptor (beta chain) was recovered during a study of cytomegalovirus exposure and HLA in healthy donors. Whole-study results and caveats: While the bulk of TCR sequences proved rare, some public TCRs turned up in many donors.

This CDR3 has 16 residues. With 0 bases removed from V and 5 bases from J, the gap between germline ends came to 17 bases. Germline CDR1 reads SGHRS; CDR2 reads YFSETQ. About this clone itself: Its antigen remains unidentified.

The PCR had 60 Vbeta and 13 Jbeta primers. TCRdb keeps only in-frame clones here, not all; method: immunoSEQ multiplex PCR. There are tens of thousands of clones in the sample; 72% occur only once, and roughly 11% lies in the top ten. The chain combines TRBV5-1 with TRBJ2-5; maybe TRBD1 (6 bases). The sequenced material came from PBMCs. This clonotype was sampled from a woman aged 40 to 55 in good health and CMV-seropositive. CDR3 in DNA: TGCGCCAGCAGCTTGGGTCTAGACAGGTGGGGGGAGACCCAGTACTTC. Protein sequence: CASSLGLDRWGETQYF.